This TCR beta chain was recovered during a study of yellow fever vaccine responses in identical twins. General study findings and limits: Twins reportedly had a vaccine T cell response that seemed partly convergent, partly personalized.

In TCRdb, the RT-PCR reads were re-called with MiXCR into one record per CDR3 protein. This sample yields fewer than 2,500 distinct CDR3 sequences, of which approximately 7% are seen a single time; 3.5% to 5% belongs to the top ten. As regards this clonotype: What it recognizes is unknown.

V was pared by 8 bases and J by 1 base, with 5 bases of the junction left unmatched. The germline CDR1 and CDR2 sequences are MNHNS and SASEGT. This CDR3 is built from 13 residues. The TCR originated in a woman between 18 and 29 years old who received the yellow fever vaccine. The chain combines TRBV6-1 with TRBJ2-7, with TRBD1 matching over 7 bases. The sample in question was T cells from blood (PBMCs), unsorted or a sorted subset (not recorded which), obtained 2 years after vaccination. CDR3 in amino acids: CASRRDSSYEQYF. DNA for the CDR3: TGTGCCAGCCGCCGGGACAGTTCCTACGAGCAGTACTTC.